This T cell receptor beta chain was documented in a study of regulatory T cells in long-lasting Graves disease (dated by TCRdb to the early 2020s). Turning to the overall study: In the newly diagnosed Graves' disease group, patients had been taking antithyroid drugs for less than 3 months. Persistent Graves' disease patients were compared with newly diagnosed Graves' disease patients by peripheral blood TCR sequencing and RNA sequencing. The study was conducted in China and was registered as a clinical trial. A total of around 35 samples underwent TCR sequencing: some 13 from persistent and roughly 20 from newly diagnosed Graves' disease patients. Study-level results and caveats: Sequencing and analysis were restricted to the TCR beta chain. Only peripheral blood was studied, because thyroid tissue, the primary lesion, was inaccessible. Lower TCR Shannon entropy and fewer highly expanded clones were observed in persistent Graves' disease patients than in newly diagnosed patients, which suggested clonal expansion. TRBV28, TRBJ1-2 and TRBJ2-5 were preferentially used in persistent disease, while TRBV20-1 and TRBJ2-1 were favored in newly diagnosed disease. More public clonotypes were shared among persistent patients (more than 2,500) than among newly diagnosed patients (roughly 1,000). As a limitation, the authors acknowledged that the small sample size may reduce accuracy.

This clonotype was observed at least ten times. Its antigen remains undetermined. Per-base quality was not reported, and no clone a single base away is much larger than it. Including the terminal cysteine and phenylalanine, the CDR3 comprises 15 residues. Only the CDR3 portion is preserved as DNA: 45 bases, with reading frame beginning at the first base. The junction carries 14 bases between V and J, which are trimmed by 5 bases and 0 bases respectively. The germline V gene sets CDR1 to KGHSH and CDR2 to LQKENI. Sample time point, as interpreted from the label and publication: newly diagnosed GD, antithyroid drugs for less than 3 months. For both TCR sequencing and RNA sequencing, RNA was extracted from PBMCs using TRIzol. The diagnosis of Graves' disease was made according to American Thyroid Association guidelines. The patients came from an endocrinology department in Xi'an, China. Each patient gave 7 to 9.5 milliliters of peripheral blood, collected in an EDTA anticoagulant tube. Ficoll Paque Plus density gradient separation was used to isolate PBMCs, and no further T cell sorting was done. An Agilent 2100 Bioanalyzer and agarose gel were used to check RNA quality, while a NanoDrop 2000 measured RNA concentration.

The library was generated by multiplex PCR. The instrument was an Illumina HiSeq 4000. iRepertoire HTBI primers and Arm-PCR amplification of CDR3 regions were used to construct TCR beta libraries. Before sequencing, the PCR products underwent gel purification. From the authors' description of their analysis: Across samples, about 64 TRBV and 14 TRBJ segments were identified and used for gene usage analysis of CDR3 amino acid clonotypes. COPE and FqMerger were used to merge filtered high-quality paired reads into contigs. Contigs were aligned with BLAST to IMGT TRBV, TRBD and TRBJ reference genes, and CDR3 was defined per IMGT. Highly expanded clones were defined as clonotypes with a frequency above 0.1%. Shannon entropy was used to measure repertoire diversity, and the Gini coefficient was used to measure V-J evenness. Public clonotypes were defined as clonotypes shared by more than one individual. TCRdb took the public reads, trimmed them with fastp at Q25, ran MiXCR for clone calling and kept in-frame beta chains. Rows matching on CDR3 protein sequence are summarized as one entry with the most common DNA and genes. Here the V and J calls rest on TCRdb's processing, not on the authors' analysis. For this sample the table gives approximately 270,000 distinct CDR3 sequences, of which around a sixth were detected only once. Around 15% of the sample goes to the ten largest clones.

These data also formed part of another study, on T cells in Graves' hyperthyroidism and ophthalmopathy. The second publication reports: Stable Graves' hyperthyroidism was defined as no progression to ophthalmopathy during 18 months of follow-up. Hyperthyroidism patients were newly diagnosed, with disease duration under 2 months, and aged 18 to 65 years. Any patient with an uncontrolled infection, another autoimmune disease, pregnancy or lactation was excluded. Diagnoses were established on the basis of clinical symptoms, serum thyroxine and TRAb, thyroid ultrasound, and orbital computed tomography. The first round of RT-PCR for the TCR CDR3 was performed with the HTBI primer set and the Qiagen OneStep RT-PCR kit. Most expanded thyroid clonotypes (frequency above 0.001) were also found in blood, which suggests that blood repertoires may mirror thyroid immune responses. A 13 V-J signature model separated ophthalmopathy from stable hyperthyroidism, with just over 85% sensitivity and about 81% specificity in cross-validation and 80%/75% in testing. In validation, progression to ophthalmopathy was predicted by the model with 55% to 71% sensitivity and 72.22% specificity, a median of around 5.9 months before onset. TCR V-J signatures able to tell the groups apart were searched for in a discovery cohort of 90 to 100 patients, of whom more than 40 had Graves' ophthalmopathy and about 60 had stable Graves' hyperthyroidism. Prospective prediction of ophthalmopathy was tested in an independent validation cohort of 18 to 20 hyperthyroidism patients and approximately 17 patients who later progressed to ophthalmopathy. For training and testing, the 100 or so patients in the discovery cohort were randomly divided in a 7:3 ratio. The study also compared thyroid tissue and blood T-cell repertoires from more than five Graves' hyperthyroidism patients. After sampling, hyperthyroidism patients received methimazole starting at 30 mg daily, and ophthalmopathy patients received high-dose intravenous methylprednisolone. Libraries were constructed in a second round of multiplex PCR, after which size selection and purification were performed. The libraries were sequenced on an Illumina HiSeq2000 using paired-end 100 bp reads. SOAPnuke was used to process the raw data, throwing out any read that contained adapters or uncalled bases, had a mean Phred below 15, or lacked an exact constant-primer or identifier match. COPE v1.2.5 was used to merge high-quality paired reads, and clonotypes were defined as unique nucleotide sequences. MiTCR v1.1 was used to align clonotypes to the IMGT TRBV, TRBD and TRBJ reference segments. The analysis was restricted to V-J combinations with a frequency above 0.0001, which together covered about 99% of the repertoires. The TCS score was defined as the ratio of F50 (clonal expansion) to E x V (chaos), calculated using BLOSUM62-based TCRdist between CDR3 peptides within each V-J. Welch's t-statistics and random forest reduced around 520 V-J features to 10 to 15, which were used in a naive Bayes classifier (R e1071). No statistical method was used to fix the sample size in advance, and group allocation was not hidden from the investigators. The paper describes TCR Vbeta CDR3 sequencing of 130 to 150 peripheral blood samples, made up of around 41 ophthalmopathy patients, some 80 hyperthyroidism patients and roughly 17 progressor patients.

This TCR derives from a woman in her 30s with Graves disease. Donor details come from another sample of the same person, matched by shared clones. This sample comprised peripheral blood mononuclear cells (PBMCs), obtained at new diagnosis, from a patient treated with antithyroid drugs. Recombination linked TRBV18 to TRBJ2-7; the D gene is possibly TRBD1 or TRBD2, each agreeing over 5 bases. Here the CDR3 is given as CASSAPGARSYEQYF. The sequenced DNA is TGTGCCAGCTCAGCCCCCGGGGCCCGCTCCTACGAGCAGTACTTC.